This T cell receptor (beta chain) was sequenced for a study of low-dose radiotherapy and immunotherapy resistance in tumors. Time point here: before trial treatment. Donors were administered nivolumab, ipilimumab, aspirin and low-dose cyclophosphamide, together with low-dose radiotherapy. The CDR3 is made up of 12 amino acids. Germline V lookup: CDR1 SNHLY, CDR2 FYNNEI. V shed 5 bases, J shed 6 bases, and the junction held 3 bases outside the gene matches. TRAV- and TRBV-specific primers were used for first-strand cDNA, which covered alpha and beta chains. TCRs were put through around 20 PCR cycles of amplification with Phusion. A constant-region primer and the V-primer adapter served as the primer pair. Isolated mRNA was amplified by in vitro transcription. TCRdb redid the calling of the reads with MiXCR, one entry per CDR3 protein. The table lists 55,000 to 70,000 distinct CDR3 sequences, 25% of them singletons, with approximately 5.3% in the top ten.

This clonotype was counted ten times or more. The chain recombines TRBV2 with TRBJ2-7, with TRBD2 identical over 8 bases. The input for sequencing was PBMCs, taken before treatment. The sequence was obtained from a male donor with prostate cancer. CDR3 bases: TGTGCCAGCAGTCGCCGGGAGGGCGAGCAGTACTTC. It translates to CASSRREGEQYF.